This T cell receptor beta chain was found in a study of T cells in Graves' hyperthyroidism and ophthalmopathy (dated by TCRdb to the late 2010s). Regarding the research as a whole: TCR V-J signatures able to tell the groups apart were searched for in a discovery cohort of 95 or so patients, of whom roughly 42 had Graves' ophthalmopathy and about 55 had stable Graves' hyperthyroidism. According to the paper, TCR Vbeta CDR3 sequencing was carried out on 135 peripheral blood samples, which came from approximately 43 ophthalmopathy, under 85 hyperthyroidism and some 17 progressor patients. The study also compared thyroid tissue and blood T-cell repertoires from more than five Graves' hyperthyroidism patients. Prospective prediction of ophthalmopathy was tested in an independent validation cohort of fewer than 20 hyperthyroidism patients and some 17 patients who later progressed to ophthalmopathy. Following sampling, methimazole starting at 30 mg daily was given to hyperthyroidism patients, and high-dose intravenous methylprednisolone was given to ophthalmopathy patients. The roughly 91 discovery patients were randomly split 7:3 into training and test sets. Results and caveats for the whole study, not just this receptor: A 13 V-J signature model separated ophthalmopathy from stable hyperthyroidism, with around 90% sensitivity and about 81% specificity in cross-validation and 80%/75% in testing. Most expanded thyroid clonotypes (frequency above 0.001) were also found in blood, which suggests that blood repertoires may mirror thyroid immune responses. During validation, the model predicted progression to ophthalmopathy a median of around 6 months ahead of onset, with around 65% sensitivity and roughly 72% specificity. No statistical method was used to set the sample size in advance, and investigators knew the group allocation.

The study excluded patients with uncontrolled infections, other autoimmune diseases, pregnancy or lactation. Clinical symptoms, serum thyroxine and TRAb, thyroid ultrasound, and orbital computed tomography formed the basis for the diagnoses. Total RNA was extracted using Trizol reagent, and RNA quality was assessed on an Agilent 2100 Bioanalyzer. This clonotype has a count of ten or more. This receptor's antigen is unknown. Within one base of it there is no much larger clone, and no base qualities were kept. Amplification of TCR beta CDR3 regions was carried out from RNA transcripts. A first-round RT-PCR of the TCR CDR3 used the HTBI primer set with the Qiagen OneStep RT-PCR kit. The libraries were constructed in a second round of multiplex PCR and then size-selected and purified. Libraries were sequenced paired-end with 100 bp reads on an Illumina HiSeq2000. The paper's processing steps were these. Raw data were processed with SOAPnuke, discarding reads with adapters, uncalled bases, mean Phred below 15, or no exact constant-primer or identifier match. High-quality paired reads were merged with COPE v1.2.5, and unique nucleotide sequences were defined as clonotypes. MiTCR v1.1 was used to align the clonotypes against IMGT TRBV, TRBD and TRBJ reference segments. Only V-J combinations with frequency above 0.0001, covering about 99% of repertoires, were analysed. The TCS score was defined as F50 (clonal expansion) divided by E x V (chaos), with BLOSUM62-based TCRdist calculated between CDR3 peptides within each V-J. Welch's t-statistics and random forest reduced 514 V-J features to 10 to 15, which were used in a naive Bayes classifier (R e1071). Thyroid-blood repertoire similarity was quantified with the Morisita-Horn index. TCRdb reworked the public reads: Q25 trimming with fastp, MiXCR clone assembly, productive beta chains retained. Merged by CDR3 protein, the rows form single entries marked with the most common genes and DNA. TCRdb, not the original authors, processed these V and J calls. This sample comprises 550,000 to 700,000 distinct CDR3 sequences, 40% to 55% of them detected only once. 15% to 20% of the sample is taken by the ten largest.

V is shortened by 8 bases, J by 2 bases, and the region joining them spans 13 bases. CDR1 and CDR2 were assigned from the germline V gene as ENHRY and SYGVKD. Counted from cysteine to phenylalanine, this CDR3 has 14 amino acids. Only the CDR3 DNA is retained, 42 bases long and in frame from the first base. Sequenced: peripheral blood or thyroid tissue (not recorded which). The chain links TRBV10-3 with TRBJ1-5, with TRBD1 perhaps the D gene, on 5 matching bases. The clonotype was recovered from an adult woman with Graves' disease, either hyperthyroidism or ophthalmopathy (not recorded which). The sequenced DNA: TGTGCCATCGGTCGGCAGGGCGGCAATCAGCCCCAGCATTTT. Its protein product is CAIGRQGGNQPQHF.